This is a list of T cell receptor beta chains from one sample in a study of shared clonotypes between healthy human individuals. TCRdb keeps only in-frame clones here, not all; method: immunoSEQ multiplex PCR. The table has some 1.5 million clones, roughly 96% seen once. Sequenced material: naive CD4+ T cells sorted from blood. These receptor sequences come from a man aged 25-45 years in good health. CDR3s include the opening cysteine and the closing phenylalanine or tryptophan. A D gene is named only where the DNA matches it firmly. Only part of the rows carry a size: once, few, many, or a class if the clone is expanded.

13	TRBV5-6	TRBJ2-7	-	-	CASSLSSNGSPYF	TGTGCCAGCAGCTTGTCGAGCAACGGGAGCCCGTACTTC
14	TRBV6-1	TRBJ2-2	once	-	CASSHLSGVGELFF	TGTGCCAGCAGCCACCTTTCCGGGGTCGGGGAGCTGTTTTTT
15	TRBV7-2	TRBJ2-5	-	-	CASSPKGRVGETQYF	TGTGCCAGCAGCCCCAAGGGCAGGGTTGGGGAGACCCAGTACTTC
16	TRBV28	TRBJ2-3	-	-	CATRAPGPRGTDTQYF	TGTGCCACCCGAGCCCCGGGGCCTCGTGGCACAGATACGCAGTATTTT
14	TRBV10-2	TRBJ2-2	-	-	CASSETENTGELFF	TGCGCCAGCAGTGAGACGGAGAACACCGGGGAGCTGTTTTTT
15	TRBV5-4	TRBJ2-2	-	-	CASSLASRNTGELFF	TGTGCCAGCAGCTTGGCTTCGCGGAACACCGGGGAGCTGTTTTTT
15	TRBV6-5	TRBJ2-3	-	TRBD2	CASRSLALSTDTQYF	TGTGCCAGCAGATCACTAGCGCTTAGCACAGATACGCAGTATTTT
15	TRBV5-6	TRBJ2-7	-	-	CASSLSGDKGYEQYF	TGTGCCAGCAGCTTGTCGGGGGACAAAGGCTACGAGCAGTACTTC
11	TRBV2	TRBJ1-1	-	-	CASSVYNEAFF	TGTGCCAGCAGTGTGTACAATGAAGCTTTCTTT
12	TRBV14	TRBJ2-5	-	-	CASSQGPVTQYF	TGTGCCAGCAGCCAAGGCCCAGTGACCCAGTACTTC
11	TRBV20-1	TRBJ2-1	-	-	CSASDYNEQFF	TGCAGTGCTAGCGACTACAATGAGCAGTTCTTC
16	TRBV7-9	TRBJ2-5	-	TRBD1	CASSLVHGTVQETQYF	TGTGCCAGCAGCTTAGTACACGGGACAGTACAAGAGACCCAGTACTTC
15	TRBV7-9	TRBJ2-7	-	TRBD2	CASSTGLAGLYEQYF	TGTGCCAGCAGCACCGGACTAGCGGGGCTCTACGAGCAGTACTTC
17	TRBV5-6	TRBJ2-1	-	TRBD2	CASSFGILAGGGNEQFF	TGTGCCAGCAGCTTTGGGATACTAGCGGGAGGGGGCAATGAGCAGTTCTTC
16	TRBV10-1	TRBJ2-1	once	TRBD2	CASSDQTSVAYNEQFF	TGCGCCAGCAGTGACCAGACTAGCGTCGCCTACAATGAGCAGTTCTTC
15	TRBV28	TRBJ2-7	-	TRBD1	CASSYSGGGGYEQYF	TGTGCCAGCAGTTACTCAGGGGGTGGCGGCTACGAGCAGTACTTC
14	TRBV19	TRBJ1-1	-	-	CASSMGGHITEAFF	TGTGCCAGTAGTATGGGGGGACACATCACTGAAGCTTTCTTT
14	TRBV4-3	TRBJ1-2	-	-	CASSQDDRDYGYTF	TGCGCCAGCAGCCAAGATGACAGAGACTATGGCTACACCTTC
15	TRBV27	TRBJ2-7	-	TRBD2	CASSSFAGDFYEQYF	TGTGCCAGCAGTTCATTTGCGGGAGACTTCTACGAGCAGTACTTC
16	TRBV2	TRBJ2-5	-	TRBD2	CASSDKTSGSGETQYF	TGTGCCAGCAGTGATAAGACTAGCGGGAGCGGGGAGACCCAGTACTTC
16	TRBV30	TRBJ1-1	-	-	CAWSVRLAGMNTEAFF	TGTGCCTGGAGTGTAAGGTTAGCAGGGATGAACACTGAAGCTTTCTTT
13	TRBV18	TRBJ2-7	once	TRBD1	CASSRDSSYEQYF	TGTGCCAGCTCAAGGGACAGCTCCTACGAGCAGTACTTC
12	TRBV11-2	TRBJ1-1	-	-	CASSLGRVSAFF	TGTGCCAGCAGCTTAGGGAGGGTATCGGCTTTCTTT
13	TRBV5-1	TRBJ1-1	-	-	CASSFKGNTEAFF	TGCGCCAGCAGCTTCAAAGGGAACACTGAAGCTTTCTTT
13	TRBV4-1	TRBJ2-7	-	-	CASSPKEVGEQYF	TGCGCCAGCAGCCCGAAGGAGGTGGGCGAGCAGTACTTC
15	TRBV5-1	TRBJ1-4	-	-	CASSETGSLNEKLFF	TGCGCCAGCTCCGAAACGGGAAGCTTGAATGAAAAACTGTTTTTT
15	TRBV4-3	TRBJ2-7	-	-	CASSQGPGITYEQYF	TGCGCCAGCAGCCAAGGCCCAGGGATTACCTACGAGCAGTACTTC
14	TRBV2	TRBJ1-1	-	-	CASRLYGGHTEAFF	TGTGCCAGCAGACTTTACGGAGGGCACACTGAAGCTTTCTTT
14	TRBV28	TRBJ1-4	-	-	CASLSGATNEKLFF	TGTGCCAGCCTCTCAGGGGCAACTAATGAAAAACTGTTTTTT
15	TRBV5-1	TRBJ2-5	-	-	CASSTVGGRGETQYF	TGCGCCAGCAGCACGGTGGGGGGAAGAGGAGAGACCCAGTACTTC
14	TRBV29-1	TRBJ1-2	once	TRBD1	CSAQGQGGDYGYTF	TGCAGCGCACAAGGACAGGGGGGCGACTATGGCTACACCTTC
15	TRBV11-2	TRBJ2-3	-	-	CASSRLRASTDTQYF	TGTGCCAGCAGCCGCCTTAGGGCTAGCACAGATACGCAGTATTTT
19	TRBV5-1	TRBJ2-6	-	-	CASSLRRLTVPAGANVLTF	TGCGCCAGCAGCTTGAGGCGACTGACCGTCCCAGCTGGGGCCAACGTCCTGACTTTC
17	TRBV9	TRBJ2-3	-	-	CASSSSITALSADTQYF	TGTGCCAGCAGCTCCTCCATTACTGCTCTTTCAGCAGATACGCAGTATTTT
12	TRBV18	TRBJ2-1	-	-	CASSLTDNEQFF	TGTGCCAGCTCCCTGACGGACAATGAGCAGTTCTTC
15	TRBV7-2	TRBJ2-7	-	-	CASSLGYRKLYEQYF	TGTGCCAGCAGCTTAGGATACAGAAAGTTGTACGAGCAGTACTTC
14	TRBV29-1	TRBJ2-3	-	TRBD1	CSVRGAQGADTQYF	TGCAGCGTCCGAGGGGCACAGGGGGCAGATACGCAGTATTTT
14	TRBV11-2	TRBJ2-7	-	-	CASSPDPSSYEQYF	TGTGCCAGCAGCCCAGACCCGAGCTCCTACGAGCAGTACTTC
14	TRBV9	TRBJ2-7	-	-	CASSPSGVPYEQYF	TGTGCCAGCAGCCCCAGTGGGGTCCCCTACGAGCAGTACTTC
15	TRBV11-2	TRBJ2-1	-	-	CASSRDSGSQNEQFF	TGTGCCAGCAGCCGGGACAGCGGGAGTCAAAATGAGCAGTTCTTC
17	TRBV18	TRBJ2-4	once	TRBD1	CASSPPGTGRRSNIQYF	TGTGCCAGCTCACCGCCAGGGACAGGGCGGAGGAGTAACATTCAGTACTTC
13	TRBV5-1	TRBJ2-1	-	-	CASSLGSRNEQFF	TGCGCCAGCAGCTTGGGCTCCCGCAATGAGCAGTTCTTC
12	TRBV7-9	TRBJ2-7	once	-	CASSLNLGEQYF	TGTGCCAGCAGCTTAAATTTGGGTGAGCAGTACTTC
13	TRBV6-1	TRBJ2-2	-	TRBD1	CASSTQGAGELFF	TGTGCCAGCAGTACACAGGGGGCCGGGGAGCTGTTTTTT
15	TRBV28	TRBJ2-7	-	TRBD2	CASSSPGGSAYEQYF	TGTGCCAGCAGTTCCCCGGGGGGGTCCGCGTACGAGCAGTACTTC
13	TRBV30	TRBJ1-4	-	-	CAWNWADYEKLFF	TGTGCCTGGAATTGGGCCGATTATGAAAAACTGTTTTTT
15	TRBV29-1	TRBJ2-3	-	-	CSIDPRPLNPDTQYF	TGCAGCATTGATCCACGGCCCCTGAACCCAGATACGCAATATTTT
13	TRBV27	TRBJ2-3	-	TRBD1	CASTGQGKDTQYF	TGTGCCAGCACTGGACAGGGGAAAGATACGCAGTATTTT
14	TRBV11-2	TRBJ2-1	once	-	CASSFGGAGNEQFF	TGTGCCAGCAGCTTTGGCGGCGCCGGGAATGAGCAGTTCTTC
18	TRBV5-4	TRBJ2-1	-	-	CASSLALAGPGGRNEQFF	TGTGCCAGCAGCTTGGCTCTGGCGGGACCCGGGGGGCGTAATGAGCAGTTCTTC
14	TRBV7-9	TRBJ1-1	-	-	CASSLGEGSTEAFF	TGTGCCAGCAGCTTAGGAGAGGGTAGCACTGAAGCTTTCTTT
17	TRBV18	TRBJ1-2	-	TRBD1	CASSPQTGGLTFYGYTF	TGTGCCAGCTCACCACAGACAGGGGGACTTACCTTCTATGGCTACACCTTC
16	TRBV18	TRBJ1-2	-	-	CASSPVPGPANYGYTF	TGTGCCAGCTCACCCGTCCCGGGCCCGGCTAACTATGGCTACACCTTC
15	TRBV7-6	TRBJ2-5	-	TRBD1	CASTGGTGALVAQYF	TGTGCCAGCACGGGCGGGACAGGGGCCTTGGTGGCCCAGTACTTC
15	TRBV19	TRBJ2-4	-	-	CASSTRQERQGIQYF	TGTGCCAGTAGTACCAGGCAGGAGAGGCAGGGCATTCAGTACTTC
15	TRBV25-1	TRBJ2-7	-	-	CARSFWPLPVYEQYF	TGTGCCAGATCGTTTTGGCCTTTACCTGTCTACGAGCAGTACTTC
14	TRBV6-1	TRBJ1-1	-	-	CASSRDGAYTEAFF	TGTGCCAGCAGTAGAGATGGGGCATACACTGAAGCTTTCTTT